The present T cell receptor beta chain was sequenced within a study of blood T cell repertoires in COVID-19. Background on the study: T cells, B-cell-depleted T cells, or PBMCs supplied cDNA or gDNA.

Those who participated ranged in age from roughly 18 to 100 years and resided in approximately 23 US areas. Grouping used clinical history reported by participants in a survey and questionnaire. This clone was observed once. V shed 0 bases and J shed 8 bases, with 11 bases lying between them. Germline values: CDR1 MNHEY, CDR2 SVGAGI. This CDR3 is 15 amino acids long. In the authors' workflow: By means of reference gene primer amplification, nucleated cell counts were estimated. The data were produced by immunoSEQ multiplex PCR, yet TCRdb's version contains in-frame clones alone and is incomplete. Clonal size and the V and J genes are those of that table, whereas D and trimming came from the DNA. The table lists over 200,000 clones, about 90% of them singletons, with about 1.2% in the top ten.

The chain couples TRBV6-5 to TRBJ1-6, with a possible D match to TRBD1 (5 bases). Input material: PBMCs or T cells enriched from blood (not recorded which). The clonotype originates from a human donor in a cohort exposed to, infected with or recovered from COVID-19 (not recorded which). The donor label of this sample is uncertain. The CDR3 reads CASSYSGGEDSPLHF. The CDR3, as DNA: TGTGCCAGCAGTTACTCGGGAGGGGAGGATTCACCCCTCCACTTT.